This record concerns one T cell receptor beta chain sequence. Its specificity is unknown. V lost 0 bases, J lost 6 bases, and 6 bases stayed unmatched. Per the germline V gene, CDR1 is LGHNA and CDR2 is YSLEER. The CDR3 length is 16 residues. The sample comes from a study of cytomegalovirus exposure and HLA in healthy donors. Whole-study findings and limits: In vitro assays verified that three CMV-associated chains recognized CMV antigens specifically.

Profiled with immunoSEQ multiplex PCR; TCRdb holds only in-frame clones, not every one. The table shows more than 150,000 clones, with more than 75% occurring only once. The specimen was PBMCs. This chain uses TRBV4-3 with TRBJ2-7, with 12 bases matching TRBD2. The sequence derives from a man younger than 35 in good health and CMV-seropositive. This CDR3 is CASSQDSQTSGSEQYF. CDR3 sequence (DNA): TGCGCCAGCAGCCAAGATTCTCAGACTAGCGGGAGCGAGCAGTACTTC.